This TCR beta chain was recovered during a study of shared clonotypes between healthy human individuals. CDR1 is SGHAT and CDR2 is FQNNGV in the germline V gene. This CDR3 region has 15 residues. The V and J ends lost 0 bases and 2 bases respectively, with 9 bases between them. Profiled with immunoSEQ multiplex PCR; TCRdb holds only in-frame clones, not every one. The table includes about 360,000 clones, less than 75% detected once. Comments on this clone: Its specificity is unknown.

Whole-study results and caveats: It was observed that approximately 5% of naive CD4 clonotypes were shared across several donors.

Sample: memory CD4+ T cells sorted from blood. Sample subset: CD45RA-negative fraction. The sequence was collected from a man in his thirties or forties in good health. This rearrangement joins TRBV11-2 to TRBJ2-3, with D uncertain. The CDR3 sequence: CASSLDGPHTDTQYF. The CDR3 DNA reads as TGTGCCAGCAGCTTAGACGGTCCTCACACAGATACGCAGTATTTT.